This T cell receptor beta chain is from a study of long-term antiretroviral therapy in people with HIV. The ends were cut back, 1 base at V and 3 bases at J, with 16 bases in the middle. This CDR3 is built from 17 residues. Per germline, CDR1 SNHLY and CDR2 FYNNEI. The assay used was immunoSEQ (version v3.0), run at survey level. Data came from immunoSEQ multiplex PCR; TCRdb stores just in-frame clones and leaves some out. The sample carries around 27,000 clones, more than 65% recorded once. Material: unsorted PBMCs, obtained 1.1 years before starting antiretroviral therapy. The V gene is TRBV2, the J gene TRBJ1-5, with a tentative D call TRBD1 (6 bases). This clonotype was sampled from a woman younger than 45 with HIV. The CDR3: CASSEGGGVVNNQPQHF. CDR3 sequence (DNA): TGTGCCAGCAGTGAAGGAGGGGGTGTAGTTAACAATCAGCCCCAGCATTTT.